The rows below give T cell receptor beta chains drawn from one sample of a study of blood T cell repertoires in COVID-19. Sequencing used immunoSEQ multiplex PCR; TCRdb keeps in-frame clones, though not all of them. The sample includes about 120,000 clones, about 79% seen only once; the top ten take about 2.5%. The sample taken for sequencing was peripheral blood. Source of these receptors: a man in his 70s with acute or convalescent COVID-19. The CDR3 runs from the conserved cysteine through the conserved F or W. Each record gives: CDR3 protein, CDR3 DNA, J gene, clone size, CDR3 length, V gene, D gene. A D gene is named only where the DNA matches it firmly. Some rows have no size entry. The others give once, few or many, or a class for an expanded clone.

CASSFGQSNSPLHF TGTGCCAGCAGCTTCGGACAGTCTAATTCACCCCTCCACTTT TRBJ1-6 few 14 TRBV7-2 -
CASRATGDYGYTF TGTGCCAGCAGGGCAACGGGGGACTATGGCTACACCTTC TRBJ1-2 - 13 TRBV3-1/TRBV3-2 -
CASSAGQQRETQYF TGTGCCAGCAGCGCGGGACAGCAAAGAGAGACCCAGTACTTC TRBJ2-5 - 14 TRBV9 TRBD1
CASSNGQGWEKLFF TGTGCCAGTAGTAATGGGCAGGGATGGGAAAAACTGTTTTTT TRBJ1-4 - 14 TRBV19 -
CASSRGADTQYF TGTGCCAGCAGCCGAGGAGCAGATACGCAGTATTTT TRBJ2-3 - 12 TRBV7-3 -
CASSSGIYYEQYF TGTGCCAGCAGCTCCGGGATTTACTACGAGCAGTACTTC TRBJ2-7 - 13 TRBV5-4 -
CASSAGQGVYEQYF TGTGCCAGCAGTGCGGGACAGGGAGTCTACGAGCAGTACTTC TRBJ2-7 - 14 TRBV2 TRBD1
CASSLAPGSDTQYF TGTGCCAGCAGCTTAGCGCCGGGGTCGGATACGCAGTATTTT TRBJ2-3 - 14 TRBV7-2 -
CASSLLGGTAKNTIYF TGTGCCAGCAGCTTACTAGGAGGGACGGCGAAAAACACCATATATTTT TRBJ1-3 once 16 TRBV11-2 -
CASSLAGNTEAFF TGTGCCAGCAGCTTAGCAGGGAACACTGAAGCTTTCTTT TRBJ1-1 - 13 TRBV7-3 -
CASSLEEGQPQHF TGTGCCAGCAGCCTAGAGGAGGGCCAGCCCCAGCATTTT TRBJ1-5 - 13 TRBV7-8 -
CATSRDHRGNEKLFF TGTGCCACCAGCAGAGATCATCGGGGTAATGAAAAACTGTTTTTT TRBJ1-4 few 15 TRBV15 -
CASRGAVANTEAFF TGCGCCAGCAGAGGGGCGGTGGCGAACACTGAAGCTTTCTTT TRBJ1-1 few 14 TRBV5-1 -
CASIRDRTGSYEQYF TGTGCCAGCATTCGTGACAGGACGGGCTCCTACGAGCAGTACTTC TRBJ2-7 - 15 TRBV6-6 -
CASSLPGQIYEQYF TGTGCCAGCAGCCTCCCGGGACAGATCTACGAGCAGTACTTC TRBJ2-7 - 14 TRBV6-5 TRBD1
CASSRMTGGYNEQFF TGTGCCAGCAGCCGCATGACAGGGGGATATAATGAGCAGTTCTTC TRBJ2-1 - 15 TRBV7-9 TRBD1
CASSPQRTINSPLHF TGTGCCAGCTCACCTCAAAGAACTATTAATTCACCCCTCCACTTT TRBJ1-6 - 15 TRBV18 -
CASSEGERGGTEAFF TGTGCCAGCAGTGAAGGGGAACGGGGAGGCACTGAAGCTTTCTTT TRBJ1-1 - 15 TRBV25-1 -
CASSGTGSDSPLHF TGTGCCAGCAGCGGAACAGGGTCAGATTCACCCCTCCACTTT TRBJ1-6 - 14 TRBV9 -
CASSLDRGKGYGYTF TGCGCCAGCAGCTTAGACAGGGGAAAGGGCTATGGCTACACCTTC TRBJ1-2 - 15 TRBV5-1 TRBD1
CASSVERGSNQPQHF TGTGCCAGCAGTGTGGAAAGGGGAAGCAATCAGCCCCAGCATTTT TRBJ1-5 - 15 TRBV2 -
CASSYDRRAEAFF TGTGCCAGCAGCTACGACAGGCGGGCTGAAGCTTTCTTT TRBJ1-1 - 13 TRBV7-2 -
CAISEGPRAGYTEAFF TGTGCCATCAGTGAGGGTCCCAGGGCGGGGTACACTGAAGCTTTCTTT TRBJ1-1 few 16 TRBV10-3 -